Below are 17 T cell receptor beta chains sequenced from a single sample in a study of blood T cells in healthy people across ages. Combining a sample-barcoded 5' primer with a J-beta primer mix, a second PCR ran for 7 to 11 cycles. From the 5' RACE reads, TCRdb called clonotypes with MiXCR, one entry per CDR3 protein. The data contain roughly 1,500,000 distinct CDR3 sequences, around 39% of them seen just once; the ten biggest clones take up 7.9%. Input material: blood. The receptors here all came from a woman younger than 30 in good health.

The chain recombines TRBV5-1 with TRBJ1-2; 8 bases are shared with TRBD1. The CDR3 extends over 14 amino acids. V shed 2 bases, J shed 7 bases, and the junction held 7 bases outside the gene matches. Germline CDR1 is SGHRS and CDR2 is YFSETQ. The CDR3 DNA reads as TGCGCCAGCAGCTTTACGACAGGGGCGGGTGGCTACACCTTC. This encodes CASSFTTGAGGYTF. Together with reference TRBV5-1 and TRBJ1-2, the CDR3 gives the full variable domain: KAGVTQTPRYLIKTRGQQVTLSCSPISGHRSVSWYQQTPGQGLQFLFEYFSETQRNKGNFPGRFSGRQFSNSRSEMNVSTLELGDSALYLCASSFTTGAGGYTFGSGTRLTVV.

This clonotype has a handful of counts. One junction end does not reproduce the germline sequence, and a read error may be involved. The chain employs TRBV7-7 and TRBJ1-5; the D gene is possibly TRBD1 (6 bases). This CDR3 has 17 residues. Germline V gene lookup returns CDR1 SSHAT and CDR2 FNYEAQ (reference sequence). The DNA of the CDR3 is TGTGCTAGCAGCTCGATAGAGGGACACCCCGGCAATCAGCCCCAGCATTTT. This gives the protein CASSSIEGHPGNQPQHF.

The chain links TRBV5-1 to TRBJ1-2; 7 bases are shared with TRBD1. CDR1 and CDR2 (germline): SGHRS, YFSETQ. V trimming: 4 bases; J trimming: 4 bases; junction bases outside the gene matches: 10. CDR3 size: 15 residues. The CDR3 DNA reads as TGCGCCAGCAGCGGGGGGACAGTCTATAGCTATGGCTACACCTTC. Translated: CASSGGTVYSYGYTF.

Regarding this clonotype: One end of the junction is discordant with germline, which a read error may explain. This rearrangement joins TRBV2 to TRBJ2-7; unclear D gene. Germline lookup yields CDR1 SNHLY and CDR2 FYNNEI. CDR3 length equals 14 residues. The DNA of the CDR3 is TGTGCCGGCAGGAGTGGGTCGAGCTCCTACGAGCAGTACTTC. It encodes CAGRSGSSSYEQYF.

This clonotype has ten or more counts. The chain employs TRBV20-1 and TRBJ2-1; 10 bases are a match to TRBD2. CDR3 length equals 14 residues. V was pared by 8 bases and J by 10 bases, with 14 bases of the junction left unmatched. Per the germline V gene, CDR1 is DFQATT and CDR2 is SNEGSKA (reference sequence). CDR3 protein: CSNLGLDSGREQFF. For the CDR3, the DNA is TGCAGTAACCTGGGGCTCGATAGCGGGAGGGAGCAGTTCTTC.

This clonotype showed up just a few times. The chain carries TRBV4-1 and TRBJ2-1; 11 bases are shared with TRBD2. The CDR3 consists of 17 residues. The germline CDR1 and CDR2 sequences are MGHRA and YSYEKL. Germline trimming cut 3 bases from V and 3 bases from J; bases unmatched to any gene: 7. The DNA of the CDR3 is TGCGCCAGCAGCCATTCCAATAGCGGGGGGGACTACAATGAGCAGTTCTTC. Protein product: CASSHSNSGGDYNEQFF.

This chain joins TRBV20-1 and TRBJ1-1; 7 bases line up with TRBD1. There are 15 residues in the CDR3. The J segment lost 4 bases and the V segment lost 5 bases, leaving 13 bases of the junction unmatched. Germline CDR1 reads DFQATT; CDR2 reads SNEGSKA (reference sequence). The CDR3 sequence: CSARPGTVTGTEAFF. The CDR3 nucleotides are TGCAGTGCTCGTCCCGGGACAGTCACGGGCACTGAAGCTTTCTTT.

This sequence joins TRBV5-1 and TRBJ2-3; no clear D gene. The germline CDR1 and CDR2 sequences are SGHRS and YFSETQ. The CDR3 covers 15 residues. Trimming pared 7 bases from V and 0 bases from J, leaving 15 bases between. CDR3 in amino acids: CASGRVNPSTDTQYF. DNA for the CDR3: TGCGCCAGCGGCCGCGTGAATCCGAGCACAGATACGCAGTATTTT.

The chain joins TRBV20-1 to TRBJ2-1, with D uncertain. The CDR3 loop spans 15 amino acids. V gave up 6 bases and J gave up 5 bases, with 20 bases separating them. CDR1 is DFQATT and CDR2 is SNEGSKA in the germline V gene (reference sequence). The CDR3 bases are TGCAGTGCCGCCTCGGCCTCCGGGTTACACAATGAGCAGTTCTTC. Encoded protein: CSAASASGLHNEQFF.

About this clonotype: A read error may account for a junction end that differs from germline. The chain couples TRBV4-1 to TRBJ2-3, with D possibly being TRBD2 (7 bases). The CDR3 has 15 amino acids. Looked up from germline, CDR1 is MGHRA and CDR2 is YSYEKL. The CDR3 nucleotides are TGCACCAGCAGCGTGGGGGGGGCTAGCACAGATACGCAGTATTTT. Its translation: CTSSVGGASTDTQYF.

The chain links TRBV5-1 to TRBJ1-2; possibly TRBD1 for D (5 bases). Germline V gene data show CDR1 as SGHRS and CDR2 as YFSETQ. The V end was cut by 7 bases, the J end by 1 base, with 20 bases between. This CDR3 is 16 amino acids long. This CDR3 is CASSWGETTNNYGYTF. The CDR3 DNA is TGCGCCAGCTCCTGGGGGGAGACCACCAATAACTATGGCTACACCTTC.

This chain links TRBV7-3 with TRBJ2-1; 9 nucleotides match TRBD1. Germline loops: CDR1 SGHTA, CDR2 FQGTGA. This CDR3 is built from 17 residues. After removal of 5 bases from V and 1 base from J, the junction contained 9 bases not matched to a gene. CDR3 loop: CASSERLGQGSYNEQFF. DNA for the CDR3: TGTGCCAGCAGCGAAAGGTTGGGACAGGGTTCCTACAATGAGCAGTTCTTC. Full variable domain (missing parts from reference TRBV7-3 and TRBJ2-1): GAGVSQTPSNKVTEKGKYVELRCDPISGHTALYWYRQSLGQGPEFLIYFQGTGAADDSGLPNDRFFAVRPEGSVSTLKIQRTERGDSAVYLCASSERLGQGSYNEQFFGPGTRLTVL.

This clonotype was counted between two and nine times. The rearrangement joins TRBV5-1 to TRBJ1-2, with D possibly TRBD1 on 5 matching bases. The CDR3 is 14 residues long. Germline assignment: CDR1 SGHRS and CDR2 YFSETQ. The V and J ends lost 7 bases and 4 bases respectively, with 17 bases between them. The CDR3 nucleotides are TGCGCCAGCGGCCCAGGGAATCTCGGCTATGGCTACACCTTC. This codes for CASGPGNLGYGYTF.

V usage is TRBV20-1 and J usage is TRBJ1-5, with D possibly matching TRBD1 (6 bases). The germline CDR1 and CDR2 sequences are DFQATT and SNEGSKA (reference sequence). The CDR3 sequence is 13 residues long. The CDR3 loop is CRPGEGDNQPQHF. The CDR3 nucleotides read TGCAGACCGGGGGAGGGGGACAATCAGCCCCAGCATTTT.

The chain joins TRBV6-5 to TRBJ2-7; 9 nucleotides match TRBD1. Trimming took 2 bases from V and 3 from J; bases not matched to a gene: 5. The length of the CDR3 is 15 residues. From germline, CDR1 is MNHEY and CDR2 SVGAGI. CDR3 loop: CASSYKGQGIYEQYF. The CDR3 DNA follows: TGTGCCAGCAGTTACAAGGGACAGGGAATCTACGAGCAGTACTTC.

This chain uses TRBV29-1 with TRBJ1-4; D may be TRBD1 (5 bases). Trimming cost V 2 bases and J 4 bases, with 11 bases left between them. CDR1 is SQVTM, CDR2 ANQGSEA, per germline. The CDR3 extends over 14 amino acids. Written as DNA, the CDR3 is TGCAGCGTTGAACTTGGGGACTTTAATGAAAAACTGTTTTTT. Protein: CSVELGDFNEKLFF.

This sequence joins TRBV12-3 or TRBV12-4 and TRBJ2-5; TRBD2 is a possible D gene (6 bases). This CDR3 is 12 amino acids long. Trimming left V 4 bases short and J 7 bases short, with 10 bases between. CDR3 sequence: CASSSEGRTQYF. The CDR3 DNA follows: TGTGCCAGCAGTTCGGAGGGGAGGACCCAGTACTTC.